Shown below are 20 T cell receptor beta chains from a single sample sequenced in a study of T and B cells in COVID-19 patients (dated by TCRdb to between 2020 and 2021). Genomic DNA extracted from blood, in amounts of roughly 250-500 ng, served as the starting material for amplifying TRB repertoires. TCRdb names Illumina MiSeq as the instrument used. Multiplex PCR with BIOMED2 TRB-A/B primer pools was used to amplify TRB rearrangements. TCRdb reworked the public reads: Q25 trimming with fastp, MiXCR clone assembly, productive beta chains retained. Records with the same CDR3 protein are collapsed into one entry carrying the most frequent genes and DNA. The sample records fewer than 10,000 distinct CDR3 sequences, around a third of which are singletons. The ten largest account for roughly 23% of the sample. Sequencing used blood. The receptors derive from a human donor who had recovered from COVID-19.

Sample share makes this clonotype medium-sized (0.01 to 0.1%). The genes are TRBV19 and TRBJ2-1; 13 bases align to TRBD2. Germline CDR1 is LNHDA and CDR2 is SQIVND (reference sequence). J was trimmed by 9 bases and V by 5 bases; bases with no gene match: 7. This CDR3 has 15 residues. The CDR3 bases are TGTGCCAGTAGTTCAACTAGCGGGGGGGCCGTTGAGCAGTTCTTC. Its translation: CASSSTSGGAVEQFF.

This clonotype was counted between two and nine times. The rearrangement uses TRBV20-1 and TRBJ2-1; D uncertain. The V gene lost 1 base and the J gene lost 8 bases, with 9 bases spanning the gap. From germline, CDR1 is DFQATT and CDR2 SNEGSKA (reference sequence). The CDR3 length is 12 residues. CDR3 in DNA: TGCAGTGCTAGAGGAACACTTGATGAGCAGTTCTTC. Translation gives CSARGTLDEQFF.

This chain joins TRBV6-1 and TRBJ1-3; no firm D call. Germline V gene lookup returns CDR1 MNHNS and CDR2 SASEGT. Trimming left V 2 bases short and J 0 bases short, with 8 bases between. This CDR3 has 15 amino acids. CDR3 amino acids: CASSETPSSGNTIYF. CDR3 DNA: TGTGCCAGCAGTGAAACCCCCAGCTCTGGAAACACCATATATTTT.

The genes are TRBV5-4 and TRBJ1-2, with TRBD1 matching 8 bases. Trimming removed 8 bases from V and 6 bases from J; junction bases left unmatched: 9. The CDR3 has 13 amino acids. The V gene's germline CDR1 is SGHNT and CDR2 YYREEE (reference sequence). In DNA form, the CDR3 reads TGTGCCAGAGGTGACAGGGGTACCAATGGCTACACCTTC. Translating it yields CARGDRGTNGYTF.

This clonotype was counted only a few times. The chain uses TRBV4-3 and TRBJ1-2; 7 bases fit TRBD1. Trimming at V came to 3 bases and at J to 2 bases, leaving 9 bases not matched to a gene. The CDR3 covers 16 residues. Germline V lookup: CDR1 LGHNA, CDR2 YSLEER. This CDR3 is CASSQETQGLNYGYTF. CDR3 sequence (DNA): TGCGCCAGCAGCCAGGAAACACAGGGGTTGAACTATGGCTACACCTTC.

By sample share, this clonotype is medium-sized. The V gene is TRBV27, the J gene TRBJ2-7, with 8 bases lining up with TRBD1. The CDR3 totals 14 residues. Germline V CDR1 and CDR2: MNHEY, SMNVEV (reference sequence). The J segment lost 2 bases and the V segment lost 6 bases, leaving 6 bases of the junction unmatched. CDR3 DNA sequence: TGTGCCAGCAGCCTCTCGACAGGGGCCTACGAGCAGTACTTC. Translation gives CASSLSTGAYEQYF.

This clonotype qualifies as medium-sized. The chain has TRBV6-1 and TRBJ1-1; TRBD1 is a possible D gene (6 bases). CDR3 size: 16 residues. The V and J ends lost 6 bases and 0 bases respectively, with 17 bases between them. Per the germline V gene, CDR1 is MNHNS and CDR2 is SASEGT. The CDR3 region has the DNA TGTGCCAGCAGGCCGGGACACTACCTTATGAACACTGAAGCTTTCTTT. This sequence encodes CASRPGHYLMNTEAFF.

This clonotype was observed a few times. The CDR3 here is CASSLGQGAPYEQYF. Written as DNA, the CDR3 is TGTGCCAGCTCACTCGGACAGGGGGCGCCCTACGAGCAGTACTTC. V and J are TRBV18 and TRBJ2-7; 11 bases line up with TRBD1. V dropped 4 bases and J dropped 2; count of bases not matched to a gene: 4. Germline CDR1 KGHSH, CDR2 LQKENI. The CDR3 is made up of 15 amino acids.

Judged by abundance, this clonotype is medium-sized. The gene calls are TRBV6-5 and TRBJ2-1; 10 positions match TRBD2. The ends lost 7 bases at V and 6 bases at J; junction bases unmatched: 15. The CDR3 is made up of 17 amino acids. Germline CDR1 is MNHEY and CDR2 is SVGAGI. The CDR3 DNA reads as TGTGCCAGCACCCCTGGAGCGGGGGGGCTTATTGTCAATGAGCAGTTCTTC. This translates into CASTPGAGGLIVNEQFF.

Written as DNA, the CDR3 is TGTGCCACCAGTGATCGCGACAGGGGGTCATACTACGAGCAGTACTTC. It codes for CATSDRDRGSYYEQYF. The chain links TRBV24-1 to TRBJ2-7; TRBD1 aligns across 9 bases. V gave up 3 bases and J gave up 3 bases; unmatched junction bases: 8. The germline CDR1 and CDR2 sequences are KGHDR and SFDVKD. The CDR3 extends over 16 amino acids.

This clonotype is classed as medium-sized (0.01 to 0.1%). J is TRBJ2-2 and V is TRBV19, with a tentative D call TRBD1 (6 bases). The CDR3 is made up of 16 amino acids. CDR1 and CDR2 (germline): LNHDA, SQIVND (reference sequence). V lost 2 bases to trimming and J lost 0 bases, with 10 bases between them. The CDR3 reads CASSIMGTSNTGELFF. As DNA, the CDR3 is TGTGCCAGTAGTATAATGGGGACATCGAACACCGGGGAGCTGTTTTTT. Supplemented by reference TRBV19 and TRBJ2-2, the full variable domain reads DGGITQSPKYLFRKEGQNVTLSCEQNLNHDAMYWYRQDPGQGLRLIYYSQIVNDFQKGDIAEGYSVSREKKESFPLTVTSAQKNPTAFYLCASSIMGTSNTGELFFGEGSRLTVL.

There are a few counts of this clonotype. This CDR3 is CASTRGGNPGPLHF. CDR3 bases: TGTGCCAGCACCCGGGGAGGGAACCCCGGACCCCTCCACTTT. This chain uses TRBV12-3 or TRBV12-4 with TRBJ1-6; D not certain. CDR3 size: 14 residues. V was trimmed by 7 bases and J by 12 bases, leaving 19 bases between them.

This clonotype is deemed medium-sized. The gene calls are TRBV19 and TRBJ2-1; D is possibly TRBD1 (7 bases). Germline CDR1 LNHDA, CDR2 SQIVND (reference sequence). Trimming removed 5 bases at V and 4 bases at J, with 21 bases between. This CDR3 has 17 amino acids. CDR3: CASSPTRGTAVYNEQFF. The CDR3 DNA reads TGTGCCAGTAGTCCTACTCGGGGGACAGCAGTGTACAATGAGCAGTTCTTC. The complete variable domain, with remaining parts taken from reference TRBV19 and TRBJ2-1, reads DGGITQSPKYLFRKEGQNVTLSCEQNLNHDAMYWYRQDPGQGLRLIYYSQIVNDFQKGDIAEGYSVSREKKESFPLTVTSAQKNPTAFYLCASSPTRGTAVYNEQFFGPGTRLTVL.

By sample fraction, this clonotype is medium-sized. V and J are TRBV30 and TRBJ1-2; no clear D gene. This CDR3 has 13 amino acids. Germline V gives CDR1 GTSNPN, CDR2 SVGIG (reference sequence). The V gene lost 2 bases and the J gene lost 2 bases, with 9 bases spanning the gap. This CDR3 reads CAWSRSENYGYTF. CDR3 DNA: TGTGCCTGGAGTAGAAGCGAAAACTATGGCTACACCTTC.

To note about this clonotype: A read error is possible here, since a much larger clone lies one base away. The chain recombines TRBV29-1 with TRBJ1-2; D not resolved. In germline, CDR1 is SQVTM, CDR2 ANQGSEA. CDR3 length: 10 amino acids. CDR3 bases: TGCAGCGTTGATTGGCCTGGCTACATCTTC. Its protein is CSVDWPGYIF.

This sequence joins TRBV29-1 and TRBJ1-1, with D perhaps matching TRBD1 (6 bases). V gave up 6 bases and J gave up 4 bases, with 24 bases separating them. The length of the CDR3 is 16 residues. Germline V gene lookup returns CDR1 SQVTM and CDR2 ANQGSEA. CDR3 residues: CSVGAFVSRGSTEAFF. The CDR3 DNA follows: TGCAGCGTCGGAGCCTTCGTAAGCAGGGGAAGCACTGAAGCTTTCTTT.

This clonotype was recorded only once. The germline gene is not matched at one end of the junction; a read error may be the cause. The J gene is TRBJ2-5, the V gene TRBV5-5; no definite D call. The germline V gene has CDR1 SGHKS and CDR2 YYEKEE (reference sequence). The CDR3 is made up of 12 amino acids. In DNA form, the CDR3 reads TGCGCCAGCAGCTTGTACCAAGAGACCCAGTACTTC. Translation: CASSLYQETQYF. Drawing the rest from reference TRBV5-5 and TRBJ2-5, the complete variable domain is DAGVTQSPTHLIKTRGQQVTLRCSPISGHKSVSWYQQVLGQGPQFIFQYYEKEERGRGNFPDRFSARQFPNYSSELNVNALLLGDSALYLCASSLYQETQYFGPGTRLLVL.

By frequency in the sample, this clonotype is medium-sized. The chain is built from TRBV19 and TRBJ1-4; D unresolved. Germline assignment: CDR1 LNHDA and CDR2 SQIVND (reference sequence). Deletions cut 6 bases from V and 4 bases from J, with 12 bases between. The CDR3 has 14 residues. CDR3 protein: CASSLGSRNEKLFF. The CDR3 region has the DNA TGTGCCAGTAGCCTGGGATCTCGTAATGAAAAACTGTTTTTT.

This clonotype was seen more than once but under ten times. The chain is built from TRBV5-6 and TRBJ2-7; the match to TRBD1 covers 11 bases. V was clipped by 0 bases and J by 2 bases; unmatched bases: 1. The CDR3 has 15 residues. CDR1 is SGHDT and CDR2 is YYEEEE in the germline V gene. The CDR3 bases are TGTGCCAGCAGCTTGGAGGGACAGGGGGCCTACGAGCAGTACTTC. Amino acid sequence: CASSLEGQGAYEQYF.

The V gene is TRBV7-9, the J gene TRBJ1-1; D ambiguous. V dropped 2 bases and J dropped 5 bases, with 9 bases sitting between them. Per germline, CDR1 SEHNR and CDR2 FQNEAQ (reference sequence). The CDR3 covers 13 residues. CDR3 amino acids: CASSLSGRTEAFF. The CDR3 DNA reads TGTGCCAGCAGCTTATCGGGGAGAACTGAAGCTTTCTTT.